The clone carrying this T cell receptor beta chain has just a few counts. Its antigen is not identified. These data originate in a study of beta chain features in type 1 diabetes. Across the whole study: Examined across all samples were just under 110,000,000 sorted cells.

Study findings and constraints: Across all four CD4+ subsets, people with type 1 diabetes showed modestly shorter TCRB CDR3s. Naive, central memory and Treg TCRB repertoires seemed to resemble each other more closely in patients than they did in healthy donors. PCR might preferentially amplify shorter templates, equally in patients and controls.

A heparinised blood draw that averaged about 0.11 L was obtained once from each donor. The entirety of the isolated RNA underwent reverse transcription, so expressed TCRB transcripts were sequenced. The repertoire was sequenced with immunoSEQ multiplex PCR; TCRdb's copy has only in-frame clones and lacks some. The table shows around 150,000 clones, with around a tenth occurring only once. The sequence was obtained from a man aged 30 to 39 with type 1 diabetes. The sequenced sample was central memory CD4+ T cells from blood.

The CDR3 nucleotides are TGTGCCAGCAGTGCCGGGACTAGCCCTTATGAGCAGTTCTTC. As protein: CASSAGTSPYEQFF. The J gene is TRBJ2-1, the V gene TRBV2, with 9 bases lining up with TRBD2. V dropped 4 bases and J dropped 8; count of bases not matched to a gene: 6. The CDR3 extends over 14 amino acids. The germline V gene has CDR1 SNHLY and CDR2 FYNNEI. The complete variable domain, with remaining parts taken from reference TRBV2 and TRBJ2-1, reads EPEVTQTPSHQVTQMGQEVILRCVPISNHLYFYWYRQILGQKVEFLVSFYNNEISEKSEIFDDQFSVERPDGSNFTLKIRSTKLEDSAMYFCASSAGTSPYEQFFGPGTRLTVL.